The 10 T cell receptor beta chains below all came from one sample that was sequenced in a study of cytomegalovirus exposure and HLA in healthy donors. The PCR ran on 60 Vbeta and 13 Jbeta primers. Measured with immunoSEQ multiplex PCR; TCRdb has only the in-frame clones, and not every one. The sample includes 200,000 to 300,000 clones, roughly 86% seen only once; the top ten take about 2%. Sequenced sample: PBMCs. The receptors originated from a woman aged 40 to 50 in good health and CMV-seropositive.

The gene calls are TRBV30 and TRBJ2-1, with TRBD2 matching over 9 bases. Germline V gene sequence: CDR1 GTSNPN, CDR2 SVGIG (reference sequence). This CDR3 is built from 13 residues. J gave up 4 bases and V 3 bases, and 1 base lay outside the gene matches. The chain's CDR3 is CAWRTSGYNEQFF. The CDR3 DNA reads as TGTGCCTGGAGGACTAGCGGATACAATGAGCAGTTCTTC. Full variable domain (outside the CDR3, taken from reference TRBV30 and TRBJ2-1): SQTIHQWPATLVQPVGSPLSLECTVEGTSNPNLYWYRQAAGRGLQLLFYSVGIGQISSEVPQNLSASRPQDRQFILSSKKLLLSDSGFYLCAWRTSGYNEQFFGPGTRLTVL.

The V call is TRBV28, the J call TRBJ1-6; 7 positions match TRBD1. The trim removed 6 bases at V and 10 bases at J, leaving 9 bases unmatched. The CDR3 consists of 14 residues. Germline V CDR1 and CDR2: MDHEN, SYDVKM. The CDR3, as DNA: TGTGCCAGCAGCACCACAGGGGCCAGGTCACCCCTCCACTTT. Translated: CASSTTGARSPLHF.

V gene TRBV5-1 combines with J gene TRBJ2-7, with 13 bases fitting TRBD2. This CDR3 region has 15 residues. Unmatched junction bases numbered 2, after V lost 3 bases and J lost 2 bases. CDR1 SGHRS and CDR2 YFSETQ come from the germline V gene. CDR3 amino acids: CASSWGLAGPYEQYF. The CDR3 coding sequence is TGCGCCAGCAGCTGGGGACTAGCGGGGCCCTACGAGCAGTACTTC.

The chain employs TRBV11-3 and TRBJ2-7; no definite D call. V was pared by 2 bases and J by 2 bases, with 13 bases between. This CDR3 region has 15 residues. The V gene's germline CDR1 is SGHNT and CDR2 YENEEA. CDR3 sequence reads: CASSLSPLNTYEQYF. The CDR3 DNA reads as TGTGCCAGCAGCTTATCCCCACTCAATACCTACGAGCAGTACTTC. The full variable domain, its missing parts supplied by reference TRBV11-3 and TRBJ2-7, is EAGVVQSPRYKIIEKKQPVAFWCNPISGHNTLYWYLQNLGQGPELLIRYENEEAVDDSQLPKDRFSAERLKGVDSTLKIQPAELGDSAVYLCASSLSPLNTYEQYFGPGTRLTVT.

This clone appeared a single time. The chain employs TRBV30 and TRBJ2-6, with a tentative D call TRBD1 (7 bases). V gave up 3 bases and J gave up 4 bases, with 13 bases separating them. The CDR3 contains 15 residues. Looked up from germline, CDR1 is GTSNPN and CDR2 is SVGIG (reference sequence). CDR3 protein: CAWSPGGLGANVLTF. DNA of the CDR3: TGTGCCTGGAGCCCAGGGGGGCTCGGGGCCAACGTCCTGACTTTC.

The chain links TRBV7-2 to TRBJ2-1, with D possibly being TRBD2 (5 bases). Germline V gene sequence: CDR1 SGHTA, CDR2 FQGNSA. Between the trimmed V and J ends, which lost 5 bases and 6 bases, there was a span of 14 bases. This CDR3 spans 14 amino acids. CDR3 bases: TGTGCCAGCAGCCCGCCAGGACTCCCCAATGAGCAGTTCTTC. Translating it yields CASSPPGLPNEQFF.

This clone was recorded a few times. The gene calls are TRBV19 and TRBJ1-3; TRBD1 is a possible D gene (6 bases). The germline CDR1 and CDR2 sequences are LNHDA and SQIVND (reference sequence). The V and J ends lost 3 bases and 4 bases respectively, with 10 bases between them. The CDR3 is made up of 14 amino acids. CDR3 DNA: TGTGCCAGTAGTATTTCGGACAGAGGAAACACCATATATTTT. Translated, it gives CASSISDRGNTIYF.

This rearrangement joins TRBV2 to TRBJ1-6, with TRBD1 matching over 8 bases. V was clipped by 10 bases and J by 8 bases; unmatched bases: 7. CDR1 is SNHLY, CDR2 FYNNEI, per germline. CDR3 size: 13 residues. The CDR3 DNA reads TGTGCCACCTCGGCGGACAGGGATTCACCCCTCCACTTT. Protein: CATSADRDSPLHF.

The chain is built from TRBV6-5 and TRBJ1-2; a possible D gene is TRBD1 (6 bases). This CDR3 contains 12 residues. Germline assignment: CDR1 MNHEY and CDR2 SVGAGI. Trimming shortened V by 5 bases and J by 12 bases, and 16 bases separated the two germline ends. The CDR3 DNA follows: TGTGCCAGCAGTGAAGTCCGGACAGCCAACACCTTC. It encodes CASSEVRTANTF.

This clone was seen a single time. The genes are TRBV19 and TRBJ1-2; 8 nucleotides line up with TRBD1. Trimming took 9 bases from V and 2 from J; bases not matched to a gene: 5. Germline V gene data show CDR1 as LNHDA and CDR2 as SQIVND (reference sequence). The CDR3 sequence is 13 residues long. CDR3: CASRRQGNYGYTF. The CDR3 region has the DNA TGTGCCAGCCGGCGACAGGGGAACTATGGCTACACCTTC.